These T cell receptor beta chains were read from a single sample in a study of early T cells in non-severe SARS-CoV-2 infection. TCRdb ran MiXCR on the 5' RACE reads and lists one entry per CDR3 protein. This table has tens of thousands of distinct CDR3 sequences, approximately 12% appearing once. Sequencing was performed on whole blood, taken at baseline. The receptors here all came from an adult who was a healthcare worker with PCR-confirmed SARS-CoV-2 infection or an uninfected control (not recorded which). Both conserved end residues are trimmed from each CDR3. The order of the fields is D gene, V gene, J gene, CDR3 protein. A D gene is named only where the DNA matches it firmly.

>TRBD1|TRBV2|TRBJ2-1
ASRVQGSYNEQF
>TRBD2|TRBV12-5|TRBJ2-1
ASGTSGRGEQF
>.|TRBV7-3|TRBJ1-3
ASSFGGGSGNTIY
>TRBD2|TRBV19|TRBJ2-5
ASNPIPGGAETQY
>.|TRBV7-8|TRBJ1-1
ASSRSGVNAEAF
>.|TRBV7-2|TRBJ2-1
ASSSGARTWANEQF
>.|TRBV29-1|TRBJ1-1
SVDWGPVSPEAF
>.|TRBV7-2|TRBJ2-7
ASSLIGAAAAEQY
>.|TRBV20-1|TRBJ1-2
SARDLGGNYGYT
>.|TRBV20-1|TRBJ2-7
SAPVGPYEQY
>.|TRBV5-4|TRBJ2-1
ASSLVYQGLGDEQF
>TRBD2|TRBV24-1|TRBJ2-1
ATSDLPGRAPLTEYNEQF
>.|TRBV28|TRBJ2-3
ASSLGPGTDTQY
>.|TRBV13|TRBJ2-3
ASSSQQTQY
>TRBD1|TRBV29-1|TRBJ1-1
SGTGGITEAF
>TRBD1|TRBV6-1|TRBJ2-2
ASNTGASTGELF
>TRBD2|TRBV7-9|TRBJ2-7
ATHSSGRAFEQY
>TRBD1|TRBV11-3|TRBJ2-1
ASSLDELGTAYNEQF
>TRBD2|TRBV3-1|TRBJ2-1
ASSQDSGRDNEQF
>TRBD1|TRBV2|TRBJ1-1
ASSSQGHGGAF